The 21 T cell receptor beta chains below were found in one sample sequenced in a study of cytomegalovirus exposure and HLA in healthy donors (dated 2017 in TCRdb). Libraries were built with the immunoSEQ multiplex PCR assay. For the multiplex PCR, a mixture combining 60 forward primers for TCR Vbeta segments and 13 reverse primers for TCR Jbeta segments was used. This immuneACCESS table, as held by TCRdb, lists in-frame sequences with V and J called but not all clones. Of the missing ones, under half trace to an unresolved V gene in checked studies; the others have no known cause. The sample's clone listing holds about 170,000 clones. Approximately 0.82% of the sample is taken by the ten largest. The sample was PBMCs. The origin of the receptors is a woman younger than 30 in good health and CMV-seropositive.

The V call is TRBV29-1, the J call TRBJ1-6; 9 bases align to TRBD1. The V and J ends lost 7 bases and 9 bases, in that order; junction bases with no gene match: 10. Germline CDR1 is SQVTM and CDR2 is ANQGSEA. The CDR3 contains 14 residues. CDR3 sequence: CSAQTGGLSSPLHF. Written as DNA, the CDR3 is TGCAGCGCACAGACAGGGGGGCTCAGTTCACCCCTCCACTTT.

J is TRBJ1-2 and V is TRBV6-5; 10 positions match TRBD1. Germline CDR1 is MNHEY and CDR2 is SVGAGI. The CDR3 is 14 residues long. Germline trimming cut 5 bases from V and 2 bases from J; bases unmatched to any gene: 2. The DNA of the CDR3 is TGTGCCAGCAGTAGGGACAGGGGAAACTATGGCTACACCTTC. Protein product: CASSRDRGNYGYTF.

The chain links TRBV2 to TRBJ2-3, with TRBD2 matching over 9 bases. Germline V gene lookup returns CDR1 SNHLY and CDR2 FYNNEI. Trimming removed 10 bases from V and 5 bases from J; junction bases left unmatched: 7. The CDR3 extends over 13 amino acids. CDR3 in DNA: TGTGCCACTAGCGGGGTTGTACAAGATACGCAGTATTTT. Protein: CATSGVVQDTQYF. Full variable domain (outside the CDR3, taken from reference TRBV2 and TRBJ2-3): EPEVTQTPSHQVTQMGQEVILRCVPISNHLYFYWYRQILGQKVEFLVSFYNNEISEKSEIFDDQFSVERPDGSNFTLKIRSTKLEDSAMYFCATSGVVQDTQYFGPGTRLTVL.

The chain uses TRBV7-9 and TRBJ2-3, with 10 bases that match TRBD2. Unmatched junction bases numbered 5, after V lost 7 bases and J lost 4 bases. This CDR3 has 14 residues. The V gene's germline CDR1 is SEHNR and CDR2 FQNEAQ (reference sequence). The CDR3 reads CASKSGRDADTQYF. Written as DNA, the CDR3 is TGTGCCAGCAAGAGCGGGAGGGACGCAGATACGCAGTATTTT.

The J gene is TRBJ1-5, the V gene TRBV6-1; D is possibly TRBD1 (5 bases). This CDR3 has 16 amino acids. Trimming took 3 bases from V and 2 from J, leaving 14 bases between them. CDR1 and CDR2 from the germline V gene are MNHNS and SASEGT. In DNA form, the CDR3 reads TGTGCCAGCAGTGACGGGGGGTGGACGGGCAATCAGCCCCAGCATTTT. Amino acids: CASSDGGWTGNQPQHF.

This rearrangement joins TRBV5-1 to TRBJ2-3; 7 bases match TRBD2. V shed 1 base and J 0 bases; nucleotides not matched to a gene: 2. The germline V gene has CDR1 SGHRS and CDR2 YFSETQ. The CDR3 loop spans 15 amino acids. DNA for the CDR3: TGCGCCAGCAGCTTGACTAGCGTAAGCACAGATACGCAGTATTTT. Encoded protein: CASSLTSVSTDTQYF.

The chain joins TRBV7-2 to TRBJ2-7, with 8 nucleotides matching TRBD1. The V gene's germline CDR1 is SGHTA and CDR2 FQGNSA. After removal of 5 bases from V and 4 bases from J, the junction contained 10 bases not matched to a gene. The CDR3 has 15 amino acids. The CDR3 region has the DNA TGTGCCAGCAGCCCGGACAGGGCCCGAGGGTACGAGCAGTACTTC. Its protein is CASSPDRARGYEQYF.

The CDR3 reads CASSTLAGGYQETQYF. The CDR3 DNA follows: TGTGCCAGCAGCACACTGGCAGGAGGATACCAAGAGACCCAGTACTTC. V and J are TRBV7-2 and TRBJ2-5, with D possibly being TRBD2 (5 bases). Trimming removed 5 bases from V and 0 bases from J, with 16 bases in between. The germline CDR1 and CDR2 sequences are SGHTA and FQGNSA. The CDR3 has 16 residues.

The V gene is TRBV30, the J gene TRBJ1-2; possibly TRBD1 for D (6 bases). Trimming left V 1 base short and J 6 bases short, with 12 bases between. CDR1 and CDR2 (germline): GTSNPN, SVGIG (reference sequence). CDR3 length: 13 amino acids. CDR3 coding DNA: TGTGCCTGGAGTGCCCCTACAGGGAATGGCTACACCTTC. Its protein is CAWSAPTGNGYTF.

This sequence joins TRBV5-6 and TRBJ2-5; 13 bases are a match to TRBD2. The V segment lost 4 bases and the J segment 5 bases; nucleotides outside the gene matches: 5. CDR1 and CDR2 from the germline V gene are SGHDT and YYEEEE. CDR3 length equals 15 residues. CDR3 sequence (DNA): TGTGCCAGCAGCGCGGGACTAGCGGGGTGGGAGACCCAGTACTTC. It encodes CASSAGLAGWETQYF.

V usage is TRBV5-1 and J usage is TRBJ2-2; TRBD1 agrees at 8 bases. J gave up 0 bases and V 5 bases, and 3 bases lay outside the gene matches. Germline V gives CDR1 SGHRS, CDR2 YFSETQ. The CDR3 has 15 amino acids. CDR3 amino acids: CASSGGQANTGELFF. As DNA, the CDR3 is TGCGCCAGCAGTGGGGGACAGGCGAACACCGGGGAGCTGTTTTTT.

With regard to this clone: One junction end disagrees with the germline gene, perhaps due to a read error. The chain links TRBV19 to TRBJ1-1; maybe TRBD1 (6 bases). This CDR3 is built from 15 residues. Germline CDR1 reads LNHDA; CDR2 reads SQIVND (reference sequence). This CDR3 is CASIQGGGGNPEAFF. The CDR3 nucleotides read TGTGCCAGTATCCAAGGGGGGGGAGGGAACCCTGAAGCTTTCTTT. The full variable domain, rest sourced from reference TRBV19 and TRBJ1-1, is DGGITQSPKYLFRKEGQNVTLSCEQNLNHDAMYWYRQDPGQGLRLIYYSQIVNDFQKGDIAEGYSVSREKKESFPLTVTSAQKNPTAFYLCASIQGGGGNPEAFFGQGTRLTVV.

V usage is TRBV2 and J usage is TRBJ1-5; 8 bases are shared with TRBD1. Germline V CDR1 and CDR2: SNHLY, FYNNEI. The CDR3 runs 15 residues. After removal of 6 bases from V and 5 bases from J, the junction contained 9 bases not matched to a gene. The CDR3 region has the DNA TGTGCCAGCAGGACTACGGGACAGGTGGATCAGCCCCAGCATTTT. Translating it yields CASRTTGQVDQPQHF.

The rearrangement uses TRBV7-3 and TRBJ2-5, with 8 bases identical to TRBD2. Trimming cost V 3 bases and J 5 bases; bases outside gene matches: 2. In germline, CDR1 is SGHTA, CDR2 FQGTGA. CDR3 length: 13 residues. The CDR3, as DNA: TGTGCCAGCAGCTTTACTAGCGGTGAGACCCAGTACTTC. It yields the protein CASSFTSGETQYF. Full variable domain (outside the CDR3, taken from reference TRBV7-3 and TRBJ2-5): GAGVSQTPSNKVTEKGKYVELRCDPISGHTALYWYRQSLGQGPEFLIYFQGTGAADDSGLPNDRFFAVRPEGSVSTLKIQRTERGDSAVYLCASSFTSGETQYFGPGTRLLVL.

This chain uses TRBV6-5 with TRBJ1-3; D uncertain. V was clipped by 10 bases and J by 1 base, with 14 bases between them. The germline gives CDR1 MNHEY, CDR2 SVGAGI. This CDR3 spans 14 amino acids. In DNA form, the CDR3 reads TGTGCCACCTATAAGGAGGGTTCTGGAAACACCATATATTTT. As protein: CATYKEGSGNTIYF.

The genes are TRBV9 and TRBJ1-1; D unresolved. This CDR3 is 14 amino acids long. Trimming removed 0 bases at V and 4 bases at J, with 10 bases between. Germline CDR1 reads SGDLS; CDR2 reads YYNGEE. As DNA, the CDR3 is TGTGCCAGCAGCGTAGGAGGAGGGCTCACTGAAGCTTTCTTT. Protein: CASSVGGGLTEAFF.

V is TRBV27 and J is TRBJ1-2; unclear D gene. The CDR3 has 11 residues. CDR1 and CDR2 (germline): MNHEY, SMNVEV (reference sequence). Trimming shortened V by 4 bases and J by 7 bases, and 7 bases separated the two germline ends. CDR3 residues: CASSSGVGYTF. In nucleotides, the CDR3 is TGTGCCAGCAGTTCTGGAGTTGGCTACACCTTC.

This sequence joins TRBV19 and TRBJ2-5; tentatively, D is TRBD1 (7 bases). V was cut by 1 base and J by 1 base, with 13 bases left in between. Germline CDR1 is LNHDA and CDR2 is SQIVND (reference sequence). This CDR3 has 16 amino acids. The CDR3 nucleotides are TGTGCCAGTAGTATAGGCGGGACAGTCCTCCAAGAGACCCAGTACTTC. This codes for CASSIGGTVLQETQYF.

This chain uses TRBV6-6 with TRBJ2-1; D may be TRBD2 (5 bases). The CDR3 totals 13 residues. Looked up from germline, CDR1 is MNHNY and CDR2 is SVGAGI (reference sequence). Trimming stripped 4 bases from V and 10 bases from J, with 14 bases between. The CDR3 spells CASSSSSSWEQFF. CDR3 in DNA: TGTGCCAGCAGTTCCTCCTCTAGCTGGGAGCAGTTCTTC.

V gene TRBV19 combines with J gene TRBJ2-7; D possibly corresponds to TRBD1 (6 bases). The V end lost 5 bases, the J end lost 7 bases, and 24 bases lay between the germline ends. Germline CDR1 reads LNHDA; CDR2 reads SQIVND (reference sequence). The CDR3 runs 16 residues. The CDR3 nucleotides are TGTGCCAGTAGTTTCGCTCCAGGGGCGTACCTCGGAGAGCAGTACTTC. Its protein product is CASSFAPGAYLGEQYF.

The chain uses TRBV19 and TRBJ1-5; D is unresolved. The length of the CDR3 is 14 residues. CDR1 and CDR2 (germline): LNHDA, SQIVND (reference sequence). Trimming stripped 3 bases from V and 5 bases from J, with 11 bases between. The CDR3 DNA reads as TGTGCCAGTAGTATGTCGAGGGTACATCAGCCCCAGCATTTT. This gives the protein CASSMSRVHQPQHF.